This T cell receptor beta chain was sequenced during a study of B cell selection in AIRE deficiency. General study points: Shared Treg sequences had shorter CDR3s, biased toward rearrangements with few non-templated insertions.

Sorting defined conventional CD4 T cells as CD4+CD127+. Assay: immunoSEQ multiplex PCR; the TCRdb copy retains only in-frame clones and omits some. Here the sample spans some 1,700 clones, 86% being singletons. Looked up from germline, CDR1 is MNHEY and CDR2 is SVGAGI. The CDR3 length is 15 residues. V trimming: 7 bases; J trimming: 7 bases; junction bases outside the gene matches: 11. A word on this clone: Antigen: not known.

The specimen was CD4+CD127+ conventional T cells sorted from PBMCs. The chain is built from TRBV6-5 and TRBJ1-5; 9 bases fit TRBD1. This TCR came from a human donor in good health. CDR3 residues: CASKADRGELQPQHF. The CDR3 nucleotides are TGTGCCAGCAAGGCAGACAGGGGGGAATTGCAGCCCCAGCATTTT.